These 17 T cell receptor beta chains were sequenced from one sample in a study of T cells in localized non-small cell lung cancer. Using immunoSEQ multiplex PCR, the repertoire was profiled, and TCRdb retains in-frame clones only, with some absent. The sample carries fewer than 35,000 clones, roughly nine tenths recorded once. Specimen: PBMCs, collected before any cancer treatment. Receptor source: a man between 35 and 75 years old with stage II lung adenocarcinoma.

This chain connects TRBV4-1 to TRBJ2-1, with 15 bases identical to TRBD2. Trimming took 7 bases from V and 9 from J; bases not matched to a gene: 10. The CDR3 has 16 residues. Germline V gene lookup returns CDR1 MGHRA and CDR2 YSYEKL. This chain's CDR3 is CASNRGGTSGRSEQFF. CDR3 coding DNA: TGCGCCAGCAATCGCGGCGGGACTAGCGGGAGGTCTGAGCAGTTCTTC.

The chain has TRBV5-1 and TRBJ2-3, with D unclear. CDR3 size: 14 residues. The germline V gene encodes CDR1 SGHRS and CDR2 YFSETQ. The V end was cut by 5 bases, the J end by 1 base, with 11 bases between. The CDR3, as DNA: TGCGCCAGCAGGGGAAACGCAGGCACAGATACGCAGTATTTT. As protein: CASRGNAGTDTQYF.

V usage is TRBV7-6 and J usage is TRBJ2-3; D gene ambiguous. V was pared by 1 base and J by 1 base, with 9 bases between. Germline V gene lookup returns CDR1 SGHVS and CDR2 FNYEAQ. The CDR3 covers 15 residues. As DNA, the CDR3 is TGTGCCAGCAGCTTAGGAGGCGTTGGCACAGATACGCAGTATTTT. As protein: CASSLGGVGTDTQYF.

The chain joins TRBV19 to TRBJ2-3; TRBD2 agrees at 14 bases. V lost 6 bases, J lost 5 bases, and 10 bases stayed unmatched. Looked up from germline, CDR1 is LNHDA and CDR2 is SQIVND (reference sequence). The length of the CDR3 is 17 residues. The CDR3 DNA sequence: TGTGCCAGTAGCGACCGACTAGCGGGAGGGCAAATAGATACGCAGTATTTT. Translated, it gives CASSDRLAGGQIDTQYF.

This chain joins TRBV5-6 and TRBJ2-3; 7 positions agree with TRBD1. The germline V gene has CDR1 SGHDT and CDR2 YYEEEE. The trim removed 5 bases at V and 0 bases at J, leaving 6 bases unmatched. This CDR3 is built from 15 residues. DNA for the CDR3: TGTGCCAGCAGGGCTTACAGGGGTAGCACAGATACGCAGTATTTT. Residues: CASRAYRGSTDTQYF.

This chain uses TRBV28 with TRBJ2-7, with D maybe TRBD1 (5 bases). Per the germline V gene, CDR1 is MDHEN and CDR2 is SYDVKM. The CDR3 runs 14 residues. V was cut by 2 bases and J by 6 bases, with 14 bases left in between. The CDR3 coding sequence is TGTGCCAGCAGTTTAGGGGCTAATTCCCCCGAGCAGTACTTC. This gives the protein CASSLGANSPEQYF.

The chain couples TRBV11-2 to TRBJ2-7; 8 nucleotides agree with TRBD1. V dropped 5 bases and J dropped 3; count of bases not matched to a gene: 6. The CDR3 loop spans 14 amino acids. CDR1 is SGHAT and CDR2 is FQNNGV in the germline V gene. CDR3 coding DNA: TGTGCCAGCAGCGAAGGACAGGGCGGCTACGAGCAGTACTTC. Amino acid sequence: CASSEGQGGYEQYF. The entire variable domain, with the rest obtained from reference TRBV11-2 and TRBJ2-7, is as follows: EAGVAQSPRYKIIEKRQSVAFWCNPISGHATLYWYQQILGQGPKLLIQFQNNGVVDDSQLPKDRFSAERLKGVDSTLKIQPAKLEDSAVYLCASSEGQGGYEQYFGPGTRLTVT.

The V and J genes are TRBV19 and TRBJ2-1, with 11 bases lining up with TRBD2. The length of the CDR3 is 15 residues. J gave up 8 bases and V 4 bases, and 7 bases lay outside the gene matches. Germline values: CDR1 LNHDA, CDR2 SQIVND (reference sequence). CDR3 nucleotides: TGTGCCAGTAGTACCACTAGCGGGAGTGAGCATGAGCAGTTCTTC. It encodes CASSTTSGSEHEQFF.

The chain joins TRBV10-1 to TRBJ2-3, with a tentative D call TRBD1 (5 bases). Trimming shortened V by 2 bases and J by 7 bases, and 13 bases separated the two germline ends. Germline V gene lookup returns CDR1 WNHNN and CDR2 SYGVQD (reference sequence). The CDR3 length is 14 residues. This chain's CDR3 is CASSEGAPGNTQYF. The CDR3 nucleotides are TGCGCCAGCAGTGAGGGGGCCCCTGGAAATACGCAGTATTTT.

This clone was recorded once. CDR3 sequence reads: CASSFEANEQYF. CDR3 nucleotides: TGTGCCAGCAGCTTTGAGGCGAACGAGCAGTACTTC. The chain links TRBV13 to TRBJ2-7; D is unclear. Germline V gene sequence: CDR1 PRHDT, CDR2 FYEKMQ (reference sequence). CDR3 length: 12 amino acids. The ends were cut back, 3 bases at V and 5 bases at J, with 8 bases in the middle. Complete variable domain (other parts from reference TRBV13 and TRBJ2-7): AAGVIQSPRHLIKEKRETATLKCYPIPRHDTVYWYQQGPGQDPQFLISFYEKMQSDKGSIPDRFSAQQFSDYHSELNMSSLELGDSALYFCASSFEANEQYFGPGTRLTVT.

This chain joins TRBV19 and TRBJ1-5; TRBD1 might be the D (5 bases). This CDR3 has 15 residues. Per the germline V gene, CDR1 is LNHDA and CDR2 is SQIVND (reference sequence). V lost 7 bases and J lost 0, with 13 bases in between. The chain's CDR3 is CASMWQGVSNQPQHF. The CDR3 DNA reads TGTGCCAGTATGTGGCAGGGTGTTAGCAATCAGCCCCAGCATTTT.

The chain recombines TRBV2 with TRBJ1-4; D is unresolved. The V gene's germline CDR1 is SNHLY and CDR2 FYNNEI. The CDR3 spans 14 residues. The V end was cut by 7 bases, the J end by 4 bases, with 13 bases between. The CDR3 DNA sequence: TGTGCCAGCACCCGCAGGACGCTTAATGAAAAACTGTTTTTT. This sequence encodes CASTRRTLNEKLFF.

This chain links TRBV14 with TRBJ2-3, with TRBD1 as a possible D gene (5 bases). The germline V and J ends were trimmed by 4 bases and 6 bases, with 17 bases remaining between them. Looked up from germline, CDR1 is SGHDN and CDR2 is FVKESK. The CDR3 has 15 residues. The CDR3: CASSPGLGPYDTQYF. CDR3 in DNA: TGTGCCAGCAGCCCCGGCTTGGGGCCCTATGATACGCAGTATTTT.

The chain carries TRBV10-1 and TRBJ2-2; the match to TRBD2 covers 10 bases. This CDR3 is built from 20 residues. Trimming cost V 4 bases and J 0 bases; bases outside gene matches: 14. Germline assignment: CDR1 WNHNN and CDR2 SYGVQD (reference sequence). CDR3 residues: CASSALTIPGLAPNTGELFF. The CDR3 DNA is TGCGCCAGCAGTGCTTTAACGATCCCGGGACTAGCGCCGAACACCGGGGAGCTGTTTTTT.

This chain joins TRBV5-5 and TRBJ2-7; D remains unclear. Trimming took off 1 base at V and 7 bases at J, with 9 bases between the two ends. Germline-derived CDR1 and CDR2 are SGHKS and YYEKEE (reference sequence). This CDR3 is 12 amino acids long. In nucleotides, the CDR3 is TGTGCCAGCAGCTTGACAGTGAGGGAGCAGTACTTC. It yields the protein CASSLTVREQYF.

The chain recombines TRBV7-9 with TRBJ2-5, with D unclear. The DNA end lines up better with TRBJ2-7; the J call may be wrong. This CDR3 contains 14 residues. Germline V lookup: CDR1 SEHNR, CDR2 FQNEAQ (reference sequence). The CDR3 protein is CASSLPGRSYEQYF. The CDR3 DNA follows: TGTGCCAGCAGCCTCCCGGGTAGGTCCTACGAGCAGTACTTC.

This clone was picked up one time. The genes are TRBV9 and TRBJ2-6, with D hard to call. Trimming cost V 0 bases and J 4 bases, with 8 bases left between them. The CDR3 contains 15 residues. Germline V CDR1 and CDR2: SGDLS, YYNGEE. CDR3 residues: CASSVGVSGANVLTF. The DNA for the CDR3 is TGTGCCAGCAGCGTAGGTGTCTCGGGGGCCAACGTCCTGACTTTC.